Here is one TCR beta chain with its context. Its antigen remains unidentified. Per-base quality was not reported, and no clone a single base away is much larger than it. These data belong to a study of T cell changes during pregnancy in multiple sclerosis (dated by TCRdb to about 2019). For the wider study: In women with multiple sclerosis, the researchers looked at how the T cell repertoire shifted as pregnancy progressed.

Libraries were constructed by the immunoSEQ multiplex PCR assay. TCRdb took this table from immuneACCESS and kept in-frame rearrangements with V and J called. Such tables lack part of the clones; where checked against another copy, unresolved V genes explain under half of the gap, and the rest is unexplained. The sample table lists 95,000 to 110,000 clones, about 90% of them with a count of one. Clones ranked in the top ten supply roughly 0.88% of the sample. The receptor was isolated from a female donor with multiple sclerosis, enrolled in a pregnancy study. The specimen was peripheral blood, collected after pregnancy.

The CDR3 in this case is CASSSPRHSGRNTGELFF. The DNA sequence follows: TGTGCCAGCAGCTCTCCGAGACATAGCGGGAGGAACACCGGGGAGCTGTTTTTT. Recombination linked TRBV7-3 to TRBJ2-2; TRBD2 agrees with 9 junctional bases. After removal of 4 bases from V and 1 base from J, the junction retains 10 bases not matched to a gene. From the cysteine up to the phenylalanine, the CDR3 has a length of 18 residues. This entry keeps only the CDR3 DNA: 54 bases, framed from base 1. The CDR1 and CDR2 encoded by the germline V gene are SGHTA and FQGTGA.